The subject of this entry is one TCR beta chain. Its antigen is currently unknown. These data belong to a study of cytomegalovirus exposure and HLA in healthy donors. The study's findings and limits: Evidence from a later analysis indicated that most CMV-associated TCR beta chains looked HLA-restricted. Later analysis identified about 17,000 TCR beta sequences associated with HLA alleles, using a false discovery rate threshold of 0.05. Rates of TCR association differed by HLA locus in a later analysis, with DRB1 highest and HLA-C lowest.

The donors were healthy bone marrow donors. PCR primers comprised 60 Vbeta and 13 Jbeta primers. Data came from immunoSEQ multiplex PCR; TCRdb stores just in-frame clones and leaves some out. Found here are about 150,000 clones, 88% of them singletons; the top ten hold around 0.51%. The V end was cut by 4 bases, the J end by 5 bases, with 17 bases between. From germline, CDR1 is SGHRS and CDR2 YFSETQ. This CDR3 has 15 residues. This chain connects TRBV5-1 to TRBJ2-3; weak D call: TRBD2 (5 bases). The specimen was PBMCs. The receptor's source is a woman aged 40 to 50 in good health and CMV-seronegative. CDR3 nucleotide sequence: TGCGCCAGCAGCATCGGAGCGCTCGAGGGAGATACGCAGTATTTT. This translates into CASSIGALEGDTQYF. Full variable domain (remainder filled in from reference TRBV5-1 and TRBJ2-3): KAGVTQTPRYLIKTRGQQVTLSCSPISGHRSVSWYQQTPGQGLQFLFEYFSETQRNKGNFPGRFSGRQFSNSRSEMNVSTLELGDSALYLCASSIGALEGDTQYFGPGTRLTVL.